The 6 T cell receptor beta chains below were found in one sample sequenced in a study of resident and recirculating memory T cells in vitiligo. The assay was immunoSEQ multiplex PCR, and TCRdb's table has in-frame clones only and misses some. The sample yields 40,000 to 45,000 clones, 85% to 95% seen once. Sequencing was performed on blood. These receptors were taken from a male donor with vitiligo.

The CDR3 DNA is TGTGCCAGCAGCTTAGTTCAGGGTGGCATGGATGGCTACACCTTC. This translates into CASSLVQGGMDGYTF. V is TRBV7-9 and J is TRBJ1-2, with TRBD1 as a possible D gene (5 bases). Per the germline V gene, CDR1 is SEHNR and CDR2 is FQNEAQ (reference sequence). The CDR3 consists of 15 residues. The ends were cut back, 1 base at V and 6 bases at J, with 15 bases in the middle.

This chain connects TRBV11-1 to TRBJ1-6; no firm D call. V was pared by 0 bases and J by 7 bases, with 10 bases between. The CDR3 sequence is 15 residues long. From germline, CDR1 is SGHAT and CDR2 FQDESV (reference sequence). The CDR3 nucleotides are TGTGCCAGCAGCTTAGCGCGGGCCGTCAATTCACCCCTCCACTTT. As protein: CASSLARAVNSPLHF.

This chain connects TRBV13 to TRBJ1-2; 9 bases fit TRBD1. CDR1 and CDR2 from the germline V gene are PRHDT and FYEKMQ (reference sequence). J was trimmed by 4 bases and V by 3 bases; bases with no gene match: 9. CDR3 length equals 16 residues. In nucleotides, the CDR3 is TGTGCCAGCAGCTTGAGTCCGGGACAGGGATTCTATGGCTACACCTTC. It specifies CASSLSPGQGFYGYTF.

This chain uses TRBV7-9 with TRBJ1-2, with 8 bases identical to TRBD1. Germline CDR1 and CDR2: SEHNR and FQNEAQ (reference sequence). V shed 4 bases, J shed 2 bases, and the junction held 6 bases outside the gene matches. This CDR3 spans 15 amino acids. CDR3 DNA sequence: TGTGCCAGCAGCTCGGACAGGGTAGAGAACTATGGCTACACCTTC. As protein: CASSSDRVENYGYTF. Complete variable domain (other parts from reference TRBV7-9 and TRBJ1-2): DTGVSQNPRHKITKRGQNVTFRCDPISEHNRLYWYRQTLGQGPEFLTYFQNEAQLEKSRLLSDRFSAERPKGSFSTLEIQRTEQGDSAMYLCASSSDRVENYGYTFGSGTRLTVV.

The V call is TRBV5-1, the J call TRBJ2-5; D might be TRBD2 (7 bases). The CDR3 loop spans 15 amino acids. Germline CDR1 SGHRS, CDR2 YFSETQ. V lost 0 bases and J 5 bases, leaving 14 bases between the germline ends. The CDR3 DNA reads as TGCGCCAGCAGCTTGGATCCGGGGGGCGAGGAGACCCAGTACTTC. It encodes CASSLDPGGEETQYF.

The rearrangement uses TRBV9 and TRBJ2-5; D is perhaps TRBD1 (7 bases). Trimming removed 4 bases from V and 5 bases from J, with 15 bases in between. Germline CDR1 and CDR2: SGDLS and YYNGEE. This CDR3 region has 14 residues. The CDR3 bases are TGTGCCAGCAGCCCAGGGGGTCTAGCGGAGACCCAGTACTTC. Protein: CASSPGGLAETQYF.